Sequencing of this T cell receptor beta chain was carried out in a study of T cells after yellow fever vaccination. For the study at large: Fractions of low cell number were prepared using SMART-Seq v4 Ultra Low Input. Findings of the study overall: Faster peaking, at day 5 versus 15, marked a secondary response that was weaker. Reappearance after the booster was observed for most primary-vaccination clones (around 95% CD4, roughly 90% CD8).

V dropped 2 bases and J dropped 6; count of bases not matched to a gene: 16. This CDR3 region has 18 residues. Germline-derived CDR1 and CDR2 are SNHLY and FYNNEI. They built TCR cDNA with 5'RACE template switching, a step that put in a universal primer site and UMIs. TCRdb re-analysed the 5' RACE reads in MiXCR, keeping a single row per CDR3 protein. The sample records 300,000 to 400,000 distinct CDR3 sequences, over 5% being singletons. Of note for this clonotype: No antigen is known for it.

This specimen consisted of PBMCs, obtained 5 days after the yellow fever booster vaccination. The chain carries TRBV2 and TRBJ2-5; 9 positions agree with TRBD2. The sequence derives from a man aged 25 to 40 who received the YFV17D yellow fever vaccine. The CDR3 loop reads CASSEKAIVLAGQKTQYF. Written as DNA, the CDR3 is TGTGCCAGCAGTGAAAAGGCTATAGTCCTAGCGGGGCAAAAGACCCAGTACTTC. The complete variable domain, with remaining parts taken from reference TRBV2 and TRBJ2-5, reads EPEVTQTPSHQVTQMGQEVILRCVPISNHLYFYWYRQILGQKVEFLVSFYNNEISEKSEIFDDQFSVERPDGSNFTLKIRSTKLEDSAMYFCASSEKAIVLAGQKTQYFGPGTRLLVL.